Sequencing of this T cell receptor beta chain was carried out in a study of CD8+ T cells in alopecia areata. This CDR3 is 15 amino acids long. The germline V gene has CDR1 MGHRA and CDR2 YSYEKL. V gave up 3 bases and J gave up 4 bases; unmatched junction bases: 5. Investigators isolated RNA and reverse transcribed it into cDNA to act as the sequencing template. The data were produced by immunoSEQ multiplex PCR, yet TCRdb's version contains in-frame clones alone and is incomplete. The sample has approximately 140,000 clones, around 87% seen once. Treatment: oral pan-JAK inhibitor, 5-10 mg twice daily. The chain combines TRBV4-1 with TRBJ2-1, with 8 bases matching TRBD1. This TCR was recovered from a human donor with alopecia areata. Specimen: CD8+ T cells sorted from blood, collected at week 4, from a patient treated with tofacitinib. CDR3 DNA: TGCGCCAGCAGCCAGCCCTGGACAGGGTACAATGAGCAGTTCTTC. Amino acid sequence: CASSQPWTGYNEQFF.